This TCR beta chain was obtained from a study of blood T cell repertoires in COVID-19. The wider study: Donors in the United States, Italy and Spain gave samples during acute or convalescent COVID-19.

The CDR3 totals 13 residues. The V end lost 0 bases, the J end lost 8 bases, and 8 bases lay between the germline ends. Germline loops: CDR1 MNHEY, CDR2 SVGAGI. The protocol was immunoSEQ multiplex PCR, while the TCRdb copy is restricted to in-frame clones and leaves out a portion. The table lists more than 65,000 clones, 70% to 85% of them singletons. The chain employs TRBV6-5 and TRBJ2-1, with D uncertain. Sequencing was done on a sample of peripheral blood. This receptor was identified in a woman aged 70 to 79 with acute or convalescent COVID-19. The CDR3 sequence: CASSYSSSHEQFF. The DNA for the CDR3 is TGTGCCAGCAGTTACTCTTCGTCCCATGAGCAGTTCTTC.